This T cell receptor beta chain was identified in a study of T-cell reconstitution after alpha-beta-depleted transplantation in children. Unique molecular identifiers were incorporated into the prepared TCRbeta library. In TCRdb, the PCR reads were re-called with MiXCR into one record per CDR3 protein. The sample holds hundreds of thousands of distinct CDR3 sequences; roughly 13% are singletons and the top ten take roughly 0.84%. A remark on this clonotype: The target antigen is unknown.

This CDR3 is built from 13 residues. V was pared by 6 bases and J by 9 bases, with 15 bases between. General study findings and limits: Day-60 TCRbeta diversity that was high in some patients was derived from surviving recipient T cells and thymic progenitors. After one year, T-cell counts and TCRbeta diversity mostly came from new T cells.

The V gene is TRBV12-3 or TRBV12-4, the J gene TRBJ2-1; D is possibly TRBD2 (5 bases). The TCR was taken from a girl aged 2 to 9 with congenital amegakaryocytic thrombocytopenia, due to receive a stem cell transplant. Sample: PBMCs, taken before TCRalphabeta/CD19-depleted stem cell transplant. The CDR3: CASRGSSEGEQFF. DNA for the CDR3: TGTGCCAGCAGGGGAAGTAGCGAAGGTGAGCAGTTCTTC.